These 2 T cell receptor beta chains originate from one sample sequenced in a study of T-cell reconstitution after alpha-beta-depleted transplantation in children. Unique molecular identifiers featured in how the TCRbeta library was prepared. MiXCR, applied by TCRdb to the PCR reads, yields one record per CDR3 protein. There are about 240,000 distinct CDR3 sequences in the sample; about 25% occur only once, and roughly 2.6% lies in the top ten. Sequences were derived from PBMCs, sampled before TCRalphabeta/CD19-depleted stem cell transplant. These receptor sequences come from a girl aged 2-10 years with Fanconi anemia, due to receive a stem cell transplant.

The CDR3 region is CSVLAYNEQFF. DNA for the CDR3: TGCAGCGTTCTAGCTTACAATGAGCAGTTCTTC. The J gene is TRBJ2-1, the V gene TRBV20-1, with TRBD2 as a possible D gene (5 bases). In germline, CDR1 is DFQATT, CDR2 SNEGSKA (reference sequence). The CDR3 spans 11 residues.

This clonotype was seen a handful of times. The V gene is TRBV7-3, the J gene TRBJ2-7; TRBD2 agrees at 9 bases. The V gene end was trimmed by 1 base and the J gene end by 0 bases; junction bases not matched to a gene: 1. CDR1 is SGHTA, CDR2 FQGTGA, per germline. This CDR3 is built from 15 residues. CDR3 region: CASSLSGRASYEQYF. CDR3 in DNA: TGTGCCAGCAGCTTAAGCGGGAGGGCCTCCTACGAGCAGTACTTC.